This T cell receptor beta chain was documented in a study of OX40 agonist ivuxolimab in advanced cancers. Study at large: Patients were dosed with the agonistic anti-OX40 (CD134) antibody ivuxolimab.

Points on this clone: Its target is unknown.

This table comes from immunoSEQ multiplex PCR, and its TCRdb copy is limited to in-frame clones, with some not included. Of 70,000 to 80,000 clones listed, roughly nine tenths are singletons. Study-level points and caveats: Both CD4+ and CD8+ T cell populations in blood had undergone clonal expansion by week 6 at 0.1 to 3.0 mg/kg.

Blood specimens came from baseline, cycle 4 day 1, and cycle 7 day 1. V lost 3 bases, J lost 14 bases, and 8 bases stayed unmatched. The germline V gene encodes CDR1 MNHNY and CDR2 SVGAGI (reference sequence). The CDR3 is 12 residues long. The material sequenced was CD4+ or CD8+ T cells sorted from blood, taken in a trial of the OX40 agonist ivuxolimab. The clonotype comes from an adult with an advanced solid tumor such as melanoma, head and neck, liver or kidney cancer. The V and J genes are TRBV6-6 and TRBJ1-2; 8 bases line up with TRBD1. CDR3 region: CASSYTGQGQTF. The DNA of the CDR3 is TGTGCCAGCAGTTATACCGGACAGGGTCAAACCTTC.